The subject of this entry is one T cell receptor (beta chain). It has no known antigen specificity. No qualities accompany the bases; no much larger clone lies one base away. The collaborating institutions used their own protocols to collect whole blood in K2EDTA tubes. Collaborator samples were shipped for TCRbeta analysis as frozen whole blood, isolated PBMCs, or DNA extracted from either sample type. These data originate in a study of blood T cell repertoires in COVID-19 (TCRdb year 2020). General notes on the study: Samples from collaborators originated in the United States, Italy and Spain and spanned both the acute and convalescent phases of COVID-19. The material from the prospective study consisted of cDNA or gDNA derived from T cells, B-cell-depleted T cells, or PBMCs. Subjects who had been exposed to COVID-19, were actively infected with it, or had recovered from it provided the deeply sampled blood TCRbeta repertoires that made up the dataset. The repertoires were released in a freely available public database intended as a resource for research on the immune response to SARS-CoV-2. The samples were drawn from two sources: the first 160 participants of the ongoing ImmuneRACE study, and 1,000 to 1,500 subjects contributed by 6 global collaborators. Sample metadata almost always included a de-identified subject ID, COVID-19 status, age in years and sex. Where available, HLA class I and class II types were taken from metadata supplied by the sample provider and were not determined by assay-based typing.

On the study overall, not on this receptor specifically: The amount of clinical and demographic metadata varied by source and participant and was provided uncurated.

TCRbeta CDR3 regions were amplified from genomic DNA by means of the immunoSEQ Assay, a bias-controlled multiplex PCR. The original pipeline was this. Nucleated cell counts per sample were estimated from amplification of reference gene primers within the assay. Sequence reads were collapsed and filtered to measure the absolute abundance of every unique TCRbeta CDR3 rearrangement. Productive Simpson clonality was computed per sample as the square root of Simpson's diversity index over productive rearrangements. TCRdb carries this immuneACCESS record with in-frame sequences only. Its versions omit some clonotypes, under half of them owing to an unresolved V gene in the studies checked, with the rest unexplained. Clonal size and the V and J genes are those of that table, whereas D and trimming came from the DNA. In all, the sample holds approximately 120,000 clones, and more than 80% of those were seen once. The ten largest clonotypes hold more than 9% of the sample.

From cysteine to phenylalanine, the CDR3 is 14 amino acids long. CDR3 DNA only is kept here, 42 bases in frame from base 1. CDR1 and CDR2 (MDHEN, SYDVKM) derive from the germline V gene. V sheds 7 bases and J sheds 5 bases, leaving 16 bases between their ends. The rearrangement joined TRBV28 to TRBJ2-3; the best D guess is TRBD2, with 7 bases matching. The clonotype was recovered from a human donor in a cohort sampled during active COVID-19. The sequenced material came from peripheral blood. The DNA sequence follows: TGTGCCAGCATTATACGGGGGGCCGGAGATACGCAGTATTTT. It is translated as CASIIRGAGDTQYF.